This T cell receptor (beta chain) was sequenced during a study of blood T cell repertoires in COVID-19 (TCRdb year 2020). Broadly, across the study: Collaborator samples came from the United States, Italy and Spain and covered acute and convalescent phases of COVID-19. The prospective study material was composed of cDNA or gDNA derived from T cells, B-cell-depleted T cells, or PBMCs. The dataset comprised deeply sampled blood TCRbeta repertoires from subjects exposed to, actively infected with, or recovered from COVID-19. The repertoires were released in a freely available public database meant as a resource for research on the immune response to SARS-CoV-2. The samples were drawn from the first 160 participants of the ongoing ImmuneRACE study and from 950 to 1,500 subjects provided by 6 global collaborators. Sample metadata almost always included a de-identified subject ID, COVID-19 status, age in years and sex. Where available, HLA class I and class II types were obtained from metadata supplied by the sample provider rather than from assay-based typing.

As to this clone: This receptor's antigen is unknown. No base quality values were provided; no much bigger clone lies one nucleotide off.

Study-wide conclusions, independent of this receptor: The quantity of clinical and demographic metadata differed by source and by participant and was supplied without curation.

TCRbeta CDR3 regions were amplified from genomic DNA using the immunoSEQ Assay, a bias-controlled multiplex PCR. In the source study's methods: The number of nucleated cells in each sample was estimated by amplification of reference gene primers within the assay. To quantify the absolute abundance of each unique TCRbeta CDR3 rearrangement, sequence reads were collapsed and filtered. For each sample, productive Simpson clonality was calculated by taking the square root of Simpson's diversity index across productive rearrangements. TCRdb carries this immuneACCESS record with in-frame sequences only. Its versions omit some clonotypes, under half of them owing to an unresolved V gene in the studies checked, with the rest unexplained. V, J and clone size are taken as reported in that table, and D and trimming were inferred from the DNA itself. This sample has 230,000 or so clones in its table, and roughly 80% of those were observed once. The ten largest clones capture roughly 3.6% of the sample.

Enrolling through a virtual design, the prospective study's participants ranged in age from roughly 18 to 90 years and lived across roughly 23 United States geographic areas. Cohort assignment in the prospective study relied on participant-reported clinical history from a screening survey and a study questionnaire. ImmuneRACE Cohort 3 recovered participants were defined by two consecutive negative NP/OP PCR tests, healthcare professional clearance, or symptom resolution. In the prospective study, whole blood, serum and a nasopharyngeal or oropharyngeal swab were collected from each participant by mobile phlebotomists. Prospective study participants could optionally give additional blood draws and questionnaires over an approximately 2-month period. Blood samples from the prospective study were shipped frozen or at room temperature prior to DNA extraction. V trim: 5 bases; J trim: 4 bases; unmatched bases: 19. The CDR3, cysteine through phenylalanine, is 19 amino acids long. Only the CDR3 DNA is retained, 57 bases long and in frame from the first base. CDR1 and CDR2 were assigned from the germline V gene as SGHTA and FQGNSA.

Sequenced: PBMCs or T cells enriched from blood (not recorded which). The rearranged chain carries TRBV7-2 and TRBJ2-1; TRBD2 matches 8 bases in the middle. The receptor was isolated from a man aged 45-65 years who had recovered from COVID-19. The CDR3 in this case is CASSHRTGEAGGSYNEQFF. In nucleotide form, the sequence is TGTGCCAGCAGCCACAGAACGGGGGAGGCGGGAGGATCTTACAATGAGCAGTTCTTC.